Below, one T cell receptor beta chain is given with its context. Looked up from germline, CDR1 is SGHNT and CDR2 is YYREEE (reference sequence). The CDR3 spans 13 residues. V lost 9 bases, J lost 6 bases, and 19 bases lay in between. Here immunoSEQ multiplex PCR was the method, and the copy in TCRdb shows in-frame clones only, minus some. The sample has tens of thousands of clones; roughly 93% are singletons. These data belong to a study of control samples from healthy donors and cancer patients. Sequencing was done on a sample of PBMCs. V and J are TRBV5-4 and TRBJ2-7; no clear D gene. The clonotype was recovered from a woman aged 40 to 50 with lung cancer. The CDR3 DNA sequence: TGTGCCAACTCAAAGGACCCAACCGGCGAGCAGTACTTC. Its translation: CANSKDPTGEQYF. The variable domain in full, with the rest retrieved from reference TRBV5-4 and TRBJ2-7, is ETGVTQSPTHLIKTRGQQVTLRCSSQSGHNTVSWYQQALGQGPQFIFQYYREEENGRGNFPPRFSGLQFPNYSSELNVNALELDDSALYLCANSKDPTGEQYFGPGTRLTVT.